This T cell receptor beta chain was documented in a study of T cell responses to AZD1222 COVID-19 vaccine. Study-level findings and limits: A reported finding is that nearly half of spike-specific TCRs target unmutated variant regions. Spike-wide coverage was observed for vaccine-associated CD4 TCRs, with dominant responses at 160-218 and 743-854. Vaccination with two AZD1222 doses was followed by a rise in Spike-specific TCR breadth and depth.

The table came from immunoSEQ multiplex PCR; TCRdb's copy has only in-frame clones and leaves some out. This repertoire shows about 210,000 clones, approximately 94% found once; its top ten account for over 1.5%. Concerning this clone itself: Its antigen is unidentified.

Germline V gene lookup returns CDR1 SGHVS and CDR2 FQNEAQ. This CDR3 region has 16 residues. V lost 1 base to trimming and J lost 1 base; unmatched junction nucleotides: 6. The chain joins TRBV7-8 to TRBJ1-1; 7 nucleotides line up with TRBD1. This clonotype was sampled from an adult who received the MenACWY meningococcal vaccine as a control. Sequences were derived from peripheral blood, sampled 28 days after the second dose of the MenACWY control vaccine. The CDR3 spells CASSLGPGQQNTEAFF. CDR3 DNA: TGTGCCAGCAGCTTAGGCCCGGGACAGCAGAACACTGAAGCTTTCTTT.